These 20 T cell receptor beta chains came from one sample sequenced in a study of shared clonotypes between healthy human individuals. The table came from immunoSEQ multiplex PCR; TCRdb's copy has only in-frame clones and leaves some out. Among 1.5 million to 1.9 million clones listed, about 98% were seen once. Sequencing input: naive CD4+ T cells sorted from blood. Documented subset: CD45RA+ positively selected. The receptors shown here come from a man under 40 in good health.

CDR3 sequence: CASSTGQGGGTDTQYF. CDR3 nucleotides: TGTGCCAGCAGCACCGGACAGGGGGGGGGCACAGATACGCAGTATTTT. The V and J genes are TRBV5-4 and TRBJ2-3; 10 nucleotides align to TRBD1. The J segment lost 1 base and the V segment lost 4 bases, leaving 6 bases of the junction unmatched. Germline V gene data show CDR1 as SGHNT and CDR2 as YYREEE (reference sequence). The CDR3 is made up of 16 amino acids.

The chain joins TRBV21-1 to TRBJ1-5; the tabulated D call, TRBD1, remains unverified against the DNA. TRBV21-1 constitutes a pseudogene. This CDR3 comprises 18 residues. The DNA of the CDR3 is TGTGCCAGCAGCAGCCGGGACAGGGACCCCCGTTCCAATCAGCCCCAGCATTTT. Translating gives CASSSRDRDPRSNQPQHF.

This clone was seen a single time. CDR3 sequence reads: CASFRDSFNEQFF. The CDR3, as DNA: TGTGCCAGCTTCCGGGACAGCTTCAATGAGCAGTTCTTC. The genes are TRBV7-9 and TRBJ2-1; 7 bases fit TRBD1. Trimming at V came to 8 bases and at J to 6 bases, leaving 7 bases not matched to a gene. Looked up from germline, CDR1 is SEHNR and CDR2 is FQNEAQ (reference sequence). The CDR3 is 13 residues long.

This chain uses TRBV7-9 with TRBJ2-1; tentative D call: TRBD2 (6 bases). V lost 5 bases and J 7 bases, leaving 12 bases between the germline ends. This CDR3 is built from 13 residues. In germline, CDR1 is SEHNR, CDR2 FQNEAQ (reference sequence). CDR3 sequence reads: CASSPGTPNEQFF. CDR3 DNA sequence: TGTGCCAGCAGCCCCGGGACTCCAAATGAGCAGTTCTTC.

This chain connects TRBV28 to TRBJ2-7; D is ambiguous. CDR3 length: 13 amino acids. Deletions cut 3 bases from V and 7 bases from J, with 13 bases between. Germline values: CDR1 MDHEN, CDR2 SYDVKM. The CDR3 is CASSFSAKREQYF. DNA of the CDR3: TGTGCCAGCAGTTTTTCGGCCAAAAGGGAGCAGTACTTC.

CDR3 DNA sequence: TGTGCCAGCAGCTGGGGGGCAAACATGAACACTGAAGCTTTCTTT. Its translation is CASSWGANMNTEAFF. J is TRBJ1-1 and V is TRBV11-2; a possible D gene is TRBD1 (6 bases). V lost 4 bases to trimming and J lost 0 bases, with 12 bases between them. CDR3 length: 15 residues. Germline V lookup: CDR1 SGHAT, CDR2 FQNNGV.

The genes are TRBV7-6 and TRBJ1-1; D is uncertain. Per the germline V gene, CDR1 is SGHVS and CDR2 is FNYEAQ. The length of the CDR3 is 13 residues. Trimming removed 5 bases from V and 3 bases from J, with 10 bases in between. DNA of the CDR3: TGTGCCAGCAGCCTCGGGTTGGACACTGAAGCTTTCTTT. Protein: CASSLGLDTEAFF.

This chain joins TRBV18 and TRBJ2-5; 9 bases are shared with TRBD1. J gave up 5 bases and V 6 bases, and 10 bases lay outside the gene matches. Germline V lookup: CDR1 KGHSH, CDR2 LQKENI. The CDR3 sequence is 15 residues long. The CDR3 here is CASSKTGGSLETQYF. CDR3 nucleotide sequence: TGTGCCAGCTCGAAGACAGGGGGGTCTTTGGAGACCCAGTACTTC.

V usage is TRBV29-1 and J usage is TRBJ2-7, with D tentatively TRBD2 (6 bases). Germline CDR1 SQVTM, CDR2 ANQGSEA. Trimming left V 4 bases short and J 3 bases short, with 10 bases between. The CDR3 runs 12 residues. DNA of the CDR3: TGCAGCGTTGGAACGGGACTCTACGAGCAGTACTTC. Translated, it gives CSVGTGLYEQYF.

This clone was detected once. The chain recombines TRBV27 with TRBJ2-3, with 7 bases that match TRBD2. The germline CDR1 and CDR2 sequences are MNHEY and SMNVEV (reference sequence). The CDR3 sequence is 15 residues long. V dropped 5 bases and J dropped 1; count of bases not matched to a gene: 6. DNA of the CDR3: TGTGCCAGCAGTCTTCTAGCGGCCCGCACAGATACGCAGTATTTT. This sequence encodes CASSLLAARTDTQYF.

This chain uses TRBV7-9 with TRBJ1-1; a possible D gene is TRBD1 (5 bases). From germline, CDR1 is SEHNR and CDR2 FQNEAQ (reference sequence). With 1 base removed from V and 5 bases from J, the gap between germline ends came to 11 bases. This CDR3 spans 14 amino acids. The CDR3 DNA reads as TGTGCCAGCAGCTTAGAGATGGGGGGAACTGAAGCTTTCTTT. Translated, it gives CASSLEMGGTEAFF. Supplemented by reference TRBV7-9 and TRBJ1-1, the full variable domain reads DTGVSQNPRHKITKRGQNVTFRCDPISEHNRLYWYRQTLGQGPEFLTYFQNEAQLEKSRLLSDRFSAERPKGSFSTLEIQRTEQGDSAMYLCASSLEMGGTEAFFGQGTRLTVV.

This clone was seen a single time. The sample contains more than one DNA sequence encoding this CDR3. The chain links TRBV11-2 to TRBJ2-7; D call uncertain. Germline V gene lookup returns CDR1 SGHAT and CDR2 FQNNGV. This CDR3 contains 13 residues. V lost 5 bases, J lost 2 bases, and 10 bases lay in between. The DNA for the CDR3 is TGTGCCAGCAGCCCCCGGGCTGCCTACGAGCAGTACTTC. Translated: CASSPRAAYEQYF.

The chain joins TRBV5-4 to TRBJ2-7; the D gene is possibly TRBD2 (6 bases). With 4 bases removed from V and 2 bases from J, the gap between germline ends came to 13 bases. This CDR3 comprises 14 residues. Germline loops: CDR1 SGHNT, CDR2 YYREEE (reference sequence). The CDR3 DNA follows: TGTGCCAGCAGCGCCCGGGACTTTACCTACGAGCAGTACTTC. Amino acid sequence: CASSARDFTYEQYF.

A remark on this clone: Additional DNA sequences in this sample encode the identical CDR3. Written as DNA, the CDR3 is TGCGCCAGCTCTGACGGTGCAACTAATGAAAAACTGTTTTTT. Translated, it gives CASSDGATNEKLFF. The rearrangement links TRBV5-1 to TRBJ1-4; no definite D call. V was clipped by 7 bases and J by 0 bases, with 10 bases between them. Germline assignment: CDR1 SGHRS and CDR2 YFSETQ. This CDR3 is 14 amino acids long.

The gene calls are TRBV7-2 and TRBJ1-1, with D possibly TRBD1 on 5 matching bases. The CDR3 sequence is 16 residues long. Germline CDR1 reads SGHTA; CDR2 reads FQGNSA. The V end was cut by 0 bases, the J end by 5 bases, with 16 bases between. As DNA, the CDR3 is TGTGCCAGCAGCTTAGCGCTAGGGGACGGAGGGACTGAAGCTTTCTTT. Amino acids: CASSLALGDGGTEAFF.

The chain is built from TRBV6-1 and TRBJ1-1; 9 bases are shared with TRBD1. CDR1 is MNHNS and CDR2 is SASEGT in the germline V gene. The trim removed 6 bases at V and 7 bases at J, leaving 6 bases unmatched. The CDR3 is 13 residues long. This CDR3 reads CASRVPGQGEAFF. The CDR3 nucleotides are TGTGCCAGCAGGGTACCGGGACAGGGTGAAGCTTTCTTT.

The chain couples TRBV2 to TRBJ2-1; weak D call: TRBD2 (6 bases). V was pared by 2 bases and J by 6 bases, with 17 bases between. This CDR3 has 16 residues. Germline V gene data show CDR1 as SNHLY and CDR2 as FYNNEI. Here the CDR3 reads CASSETSPGVSNEQFF. CDR3 nucleotides: TGTGCCAGCAGTGAAACTAGCCCAGGTGTCAGCAATGAGCAGTTCTTC. Full variable domain (outside the CDR3, taken from reference TRBV2 and TRBJ2-1): EPEVTQTPSHQVTQMGQEVILRCVPISNHLYFYWYRQILGQKVEFLVSFYNNEISEKSEIFDDQFSVERPDGSNFTLKIRSTKLEDSAMYFCASSETSPGVSNEQFFGPGTRLTVL.

This chain connects TRBV18 to TRBJ2-7; D possibly corresponds to TRBD1 (5 bases). Germline CDR1 KGHSH, CDR2 LQKENI. The CDR3 is made up of 12 amino acids. V lost 6 bases and J 4 bases, leaving 10 bases between the germline ends. DNA of the CDR3: TGTGCCAGCTCGAGCAGGGTTTACGAGCAGTACTTC. Translated: CASSSRVYEQYF.

J is TRBJ2-7 and V is TRBV6-6, with D perhaps TRBD1 (6 bases). The V end was cut by 3 bases, the J end by 3 bases, with 12 bases between. CDR1 MNHNY and CDR2 SVGAGI come from the germline V gene (reference sequence). The CDR3 is made up of 14 amino acids. Here the CDR3 reads CASSYRTAIYEQYF. CDR3 DNA sequence: TGTGCCAGCAGTTATAGGACAGCGATCTACGAGCAGTACTTC.

This chain links TRBV18 with TRBJ2-7; D remains unclear. Trimming stripped 3 bases from V and 6 bases from J, with 9 bases between. The germline V gene has CDR1 KGHSH and CDR2 LQKENI. The CDR3 covers 12 residues. CDR3 sequence (DNA): TGTGCCAGCTCACCGGAGCAGGTCGAGCAGTACTTC. This encodes CASSPEQVEQYF.